Described below is a single T cell receptor (beta chain) sequence and its context. Its antigen is as yet unknown. Clones were read by immunoSEQ multiplex PCR, and TCRdb kept only the in-frame ones, dropping some. The sample holds about 200,000 clones, roughly 85% seen once. This record belongs to a study of cytomegalovirus exposure and HLA in healthy donors. The CDR3 has 12 residues. The germline V gene encodes CDR1 GTSNPN and CDR2 SVGIG (reference sequence). Trimming pared 5 bases from V and 4 bases from J, leaving 11 bases between. The study, taken as a whole, reports: The study designated some 180 TCR beta chains cytomegalovirus-associated. Through in vitro validation, a few CMV-associated chains were shown to be specific for CMV antigens.

This clonotype was obtained from a woman under 30 in good health and CMV-seronegative. Sequenced input: PBMCs. The chain couples TRBV30 to TRBJ1-2; tentatively, D is TRBD1 (5 bases). The CDR3 region is CAWGGTSYGYTF. CDR3 coding DNA: TGTGCCTGGGGTGGGACTTCCTATGGCTACACCTTC.